This is a list of T cell receptor beta chains from one sample in a study of blood T cell repertoires in COVID-19. The data were produced by immunoSEQ multiplex PCR, yet TCRdb's version contains in-frame clones alone and is incomplete. Of 250,000 to 300,000 clones listed, under 90% are singletons. Material for sequencing was peripheral blood. The source of these receptors is an older woman with active or convalescent COVID-19. The CDR3 runs from the conserved cysteine through the conserved F or W. A D gene is named only where the DNA matches it firmly. Clone size, where shown, is once, few, many, or a class for clones that have expanded.

j_call,cdr3_length,d_call,clone_size,v_call,cdr3_aa,cdr3_nt
TRBJ2-7,13,-,-,TRBV5-1,CASSLVADHEQYF,TGCGCCAGCAGCTTGGTAGCGGACCACGAGCAGTACTTC
TRBJ2-7,15,TRBD1,-,TRBV6-2/TRBV6-3,CASSLTGARGFVQYF,TGTGCCAGCAGTCTCACAGGGGCGAGGGGGTTTGTGCAGTACTTC
TRBJ2-7,15,TRBD1,-,TRBV6-5,CASRPGTGGSYEQYF,TGTGCCAGCAGGCCCGGGACAGGGGGCTCCTACGAGCAGTACTTC
TRBJ2-1,12,-,-,TRBV12-3/TRBV12-4,CASSFRGNEQFF,TGTGCCAGCAGTTTTAGGGGGAATGAGCAGTTCTTC
TRBJ2-2,16,TRBD2,-,TRBV11-2,CASSLLAGGLTGELFF,TGTGCCAGCAGCTTACTAGCGGGGGGACTCACCGGGGAGCTGTTTTTT
TRBJ1-6,15,TRBD1,-,TRBV7-9,CASSLAPGGGSPLHF,TGTGCCAGCAGCTTAGCTCCAGGGGGCGGTTCACCCCTCCACTTT
TRBJ1-6,15,-,-,TRBV3-1/TRBV3-2,CASSQVGGGNSPLHF,TGTGCCAGCAGCCAAGTGGGAGGGGGTAATTCACCCCTCCACTTT
TRBJ1-1,13,-,-,TRBV19,CASRDIGDTEAFF,TGTGCCAGTCGGGACATCGGGGACACTGAAGCTTTCTTT
TRBJ2-2,15,TRBD2,-,TRBV9,CASSSGGGYTGELFF,TGTGCCAGCAGCTCGGGAGGGGGGTACACCGGGGAGCTGTTTTTT
TRBJ2-3,15,-,-,TRBV6-1,CASSDLGISTDTQYF,TGTGCCAGCAGTGATCTCGGGATTAGCACAGATACGCAGTATTTT
TRBJ1-2,15,-,-,TRBV15,CATSRDNRVGYGYTF,TGTGCCACCAGCAGAGATAACAGGGTTGGCTATGGCTACACCTTC
TRBJ1-2,14,TRBD1,once,TRBV18,CASSPTDRGYGYTF,TGTGCCAGCTCACCTACGGACAGGGGCTATGGCTACACCTTC
TRBJ2-7,15,-,many,TRBV11-2,CASSLMGRALDEQYF,TGTGCCAGCAGCCTGATGGGCCGAGCCCTCGACGAGCAGTACTTC
TRBJ1-6,15,TRBD1,-,TRBV27,CASSTHGTGNSPLHF,TGTGCCAGCAGTACCCACGGGACAGGAAATTCACCCCTCCACTTT
TRBJ2-1,14,TRBD1,-,TRBV5-1,CASSRDRGYNEQFF,TGCGCCAGCAGCCGGGACAGGGGGTACAATGAGCAGTTCTTC
TRBJ1-4,12,-,-,TRBV6-5,CASAYRDEKLFF,TGTGCCAGCGCCTACAGGGATGAAAAACTGTTTTTT
TRBJ1-2,15,-,-,TRBV19,CASIQTSGGNYGYTF,TGTGCCAGTATCCAGACCTCGGGGGGTAACTATGGCTACACCTTC
TRBJ1-1,14,-,-,TRBV11-3,CASSLEEVNTEAFF,TGTGCCAGCAGCTTGGAGGAAGTGAACACTGAAGCTTTCTTT
TRBJ2-7,12,TRBD1,-,TRBV6-5,CASRTGGYEQYF,TGTGCCAGCCGGACAGGGGGATACGAGCAGTACTTC
TRBJ2-2,15,TRBD2,-,TRBV9,CASRQSGGNTGELFF,TGTGCCAGCAGACAAAGCGGGGGGAACACCGGGGAGCTGTTTTTT
TRBJ2-7,13,TRBD2,-,TRBV10-3,CAIIIAGGYEQYF,TGTGCCATCATAATAGCGGGGGGCTACGAGCAGTACTTC
TRBJ1-1,16,TRBD1,-,TRBV18,CASSPGQGAWNTEAFF,TGTGCCAGCTCACCGGGACAGGGGGCATGGAACACTGAAGCTTTCTTT
TRBJ2-7,15,TRBD2,-,TRBV28,CASRGALAGSYEQYF,TGTGCCAGCAGGGGGGCACTAGCGGGGTCCTACGAGCAGTACTTC
TRBJ1-6,12,-,-,TRBV27,CASSSPNSPLHF,TGTGCCAGCAGTTCTCCTAATTCACCCCTCCACTTT
TRBJ2-7,14,TRBD1,-,TRBV27,CASSLNRGPVEQYF,TGTGCCAGCAGTTTGAACAGGGGGCCGGTCGAGCAGTACTTC
TRBJ1-1,15,-,few,TRBV6-2/TRBV6-3,CASSYERYRDTEAFF,TGTGCCAGCAGTTACGAGCGTTACAGGGACACTGAAGCTTTCTTT
TRBJ1-2,13,-,few,TRBV7-9,CASSPGQTYGYTF,TGTGCCAGCAGCCCTGGACAGACTTATGGCTACACCTTC
TRBJ1-5,15,TRBD1,-,TRBV7-9,CASSRDRGPYQPQHF,TGTGCCAGCAGCCGGGACAGGGGCCCCTATCAGCCCCAGCATTTT
TRBJ1-6,15,TRBD1,once,TRBV7-9,CASSLGQGDNSPLHF,TGTGCCAGCAGCCTTGGACAGGGTGATAATTCACCCCTCCACTTT
TRBJ2-7,15,-,-,TRBV11-2,CASSLRPGSSYEQYF,TGTGCCAGCAGCTTAAGGCCCGGGAGCTCCTACGAGCAGTACTTC
TRBJ2-7,14,-,-,TRBV25-1,CASPLPGHSYEQYF,TGTGCCAGTCCCTTACCGGGACACTCTTACGAGCAGTACTTC
TRBJ2-7,13,-,-,TRBV7-6,CASGGPDSYEQYF,TGTGCCAGCGGAGGACCCGACTCCTACGAGCAGTACTTC
TRBJ1-5,15,-,-,TRBV2,CASSAGAIGNQPQHF,TGTGCCAGCAGTGCAGGGGCTATTGGCAATCAGCCCCAGCATTTT
TRBJ1-4,15,-,-,TRBV6-4,CASSDGSGLGEKLFF,TGTGCCAGCAGTGACGGCTCGGGGTTGGGTGAAAAACTGTTTTTT
TRBJ1-1,16,TRBD1,-,TRBV3-1/TRBV3-2,CASSPASGRQGVRAFF,TGTGCCAGCAGCCCCGCAAGTGGAAGACAGGGGGTAAGAGCTTTCTTT
TRBJ2-1,13,TRBD1,-,TRBV19,CASSFDRGDEQFF,TGTGCCAGTAGTTTCGACAGGGGGGATGAGCAGTTCTTC
TRBJ2-5,16,TRBD2,-,TRBV19,CASSIEGRGIQETQYF,TGTGCCAGTAGTATAGAAGGGCGGGGGATTCAAGAGACCCAGTACTTC
TRBJ2-3,15,-,-,TRBV6-5,CASSSLALNTDTQYF,TGTGCCAGCAGTTCCCTAGCGTTGAACACAGATACGCAGTATTTT
TRBJ1-5,14,-,-,TRBV6-5,CASRDWTYNQPQHF,TGTGCCAGCAGAGACTGGACTTACAATCAGCCCCAGCATTTT
TRBJ2-5,13,-,-,TRBV12-3/TRBV12-4,CASSLELRETQYF,TGTGCCAGCAGTTTAGAACTTCGGGAGACCCAGTACTTC
TRBJ2-5,15,TRBD2,-,TRBV5-4,CASSLKAGGQETQYF,TGTGCCAGCAGCTTGAAAGCGGGGGGGCAAGAGACCCAGTACTTC
TRBJ2-7,12,-,-,TRBV4-1,CASSQDDQGRYF,TGCGCCAGCAGCCAAGATGACCAGGGTCGATACTTC
TRBJ2-5,14,TRBD2,-,TRBV3-1/TRBV3-2,CASSQVAGGETQYF,TGTGCCAGCAGCCAAGTGGCGGGGGGAGAGACCCAGTACTTC
TRBJ1-5,18,-,-,TRBV25-1,CASSSKRPIAISNQPQHF,TGTGCCAGCAGTAGTAAGAGACCCATAGCAATCAGCAATCAGCCCCAGCATTTT
TRBJ1-2,17,-,-,TRBV19,CASSNGNPPSVLVGYTF,TGTGCCAGTAGTAACGGGAATCCGCCTTCTGTACTTGTTGGCTACACCTTC
TRBJ1-2,16,TRBD1,few,TRBV10-3,CAISEQGQGGDYGYTF,TGTGCCATCAGTGAGCAGGGACAGGGGGGGGACTATGGCTACACCTTC
TRBJ1-3,15,TRBD1,-,TRBV6-6,CASRPTGGSGNTIYF,TGTGCCAGCAGGCCCACAGGGGGCTCTGGAAACACCATATATTTT
TRBJ1-5,16,-,-,TRBV4-2,CASSQGPGTGNQPQHF,TGTGCCAGCAGCCAAGGGCCGGGGACTGGCAATCAGCCCCAGCATTTT
TRBJ1-5,16,TRBD1,-,TRBV10-3,CAISEAGTALNQPQHF,TGTGCCATCAGTGAAGCCGGGACAGCCCTAAATCAGCCCCAGCATTTT
TRBJ1-5,15,-,-,TRBV19,CASSTPRGVNQPQHF,TGTGCCAGTAGTACACCCAGGGGAGTCAATCAGCCCCAGCATTTT
TRBJ2-3,14,-,-,TRBV10-2,CASSESPGVNTQYF,TGCGCCAGCAGTGAGTCCCCCGGGGTGAATACGCAGTATTTT
TRBJ1-5,14,TRBD1,-,TRBV7-6,CASSRDRGNQPQHF,TGTGCCAGCAGCCGGGACAGGGGAAATCAGCCCCAGCATTTT
TRBJ2-7,14,-,once,TRBV5-4,CASSFQGGSYEQYF,TGTGCCAGCAGCTTTCAAGGGGGATCCTACGAGCAGTACTTC